This T cell receptor (beta chain) was captured in a study of cytomegalovirus exposure and HLA in healthy donors. Use of 60 Vbeta and 13 Jbeta primers characterized the PCR. The assay was immunoSEQ multiplex PCR, and TCRdb's table has in-frame clones only and misses some. The sample holds under 70,000 clones, roughly 77% seen once. The CDR3 runs 13 residues. Germline CDR1 reads MRHNA; CDR2 reads SNTAGT. Trimming took 6 bases from V and 6 from J, leaving 11 bases between them. This clone was seen more than once but under ten times. The receptor's source is a female donor in good health and CMV-seronegative. The sample comprised PBMCs. The chain is built from TRBV6-4 and TRBJ2-2; D possibly corresponds to TRBD2 (5 bases). CDR3 sequence: CASSPEGPGELFF. CDR3 DNA sequence: TGTGCCAGCAGCCCCGAGGGCCCCGGGGAGCTGTTTTTT.